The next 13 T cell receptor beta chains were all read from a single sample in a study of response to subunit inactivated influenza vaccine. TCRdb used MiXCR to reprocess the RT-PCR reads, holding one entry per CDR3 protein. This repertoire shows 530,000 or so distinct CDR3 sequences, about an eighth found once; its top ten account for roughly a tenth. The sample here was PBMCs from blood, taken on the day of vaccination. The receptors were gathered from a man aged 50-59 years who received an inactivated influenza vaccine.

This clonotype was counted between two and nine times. The CDR3 DNA reads TGTGCCAGCAGTTTAGCAGCCAGTCCTAGGGCAGATACGCAGTATTTT. Residues: CASSLAASPRADTQYF. The chain joins TRBV12-3 or TRBV12-4 to TRBJ2-3, with unresolved D. The CDR3 covers 16 residues. V was pared by 0 bases and J by 4 bases, with 14 bases between.

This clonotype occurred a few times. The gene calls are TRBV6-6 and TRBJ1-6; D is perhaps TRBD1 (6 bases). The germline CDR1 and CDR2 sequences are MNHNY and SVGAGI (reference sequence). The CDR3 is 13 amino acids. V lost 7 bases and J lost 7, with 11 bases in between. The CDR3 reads CASTVQGNSPLHF. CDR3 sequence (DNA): TGTGCCAGCACGGTCCAGGGGAATTCACCCCTCCACTTT.

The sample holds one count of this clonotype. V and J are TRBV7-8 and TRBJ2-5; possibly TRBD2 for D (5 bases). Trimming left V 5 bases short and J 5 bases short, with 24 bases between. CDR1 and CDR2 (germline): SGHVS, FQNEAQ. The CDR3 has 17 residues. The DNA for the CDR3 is TGTGCCAGCAGCCCGCGGGCGGTCTCGTTGGTTAAGGAGACCCAGTACTTC. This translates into CASSPRAVSLVKETQYF.

The CDR3 protein is CASSLVAGSGYTF. The CDR3 nucleotides read TGTGCCAGCAGCTTAGTTGCAGGGAGCGGCTACACCTTC. The chain recombines TRBV7-2 with TRBJ1-2, with D perhaps matching TRBD1 (5 bases). The CDR3 extends over 13 amino acids. Between the trimmed V and J ends, which lost 1 base and 8 bases, there was a span of 11 bases. Germline lookup yields CDR1 SGHTA and CDR2 FQGNSA.

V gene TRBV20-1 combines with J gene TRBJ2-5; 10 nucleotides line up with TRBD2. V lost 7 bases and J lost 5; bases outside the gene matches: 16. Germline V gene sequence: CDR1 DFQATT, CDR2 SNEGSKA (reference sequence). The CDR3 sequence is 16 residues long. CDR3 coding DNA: TGCAGTGTCCCCGAATCCTTTAGCGGGAGGAGGGAGACCCAGTACTTC. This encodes CSVPESFSGRRETQYF.

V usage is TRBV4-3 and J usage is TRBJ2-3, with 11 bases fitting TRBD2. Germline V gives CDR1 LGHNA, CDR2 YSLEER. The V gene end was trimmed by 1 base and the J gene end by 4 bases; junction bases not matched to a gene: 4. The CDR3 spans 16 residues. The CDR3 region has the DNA TGCGCCAGCAGCCAAGGACTAGCGGGAATTTCAGATACGCAGTATTTT. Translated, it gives CASSQGLAGISDTQYF.

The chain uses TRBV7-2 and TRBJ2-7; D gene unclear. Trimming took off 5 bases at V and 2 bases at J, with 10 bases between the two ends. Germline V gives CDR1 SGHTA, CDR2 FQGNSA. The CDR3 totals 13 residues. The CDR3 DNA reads TGTGCCAGCAGCGCCGGCCCTACCTACGAGCAGTACTTC. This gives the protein CASSAGPTYEQYF.

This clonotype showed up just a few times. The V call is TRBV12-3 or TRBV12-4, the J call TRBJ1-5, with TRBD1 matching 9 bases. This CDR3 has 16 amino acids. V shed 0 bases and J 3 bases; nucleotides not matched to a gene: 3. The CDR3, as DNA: TGTGCCAGCAGTTTAGCCGGGACAGGGCTCAATCAGCCCCAGCATTTT. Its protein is CASSLAGTGLNQPQHF.

The DNA for the CDR3 is TGTGCCAGCAGTTTCAGGGCTTCAAGCACTGAAGCTTTCTTT. Its protein product is CASSFRASSTEAFF. The chain combines TRBV28 with TRBJ1-1; D possibly corresponds to TRBD1 (5 bases). Germline CDR1 is MDHEN and CDR2 is SYDVKM. The CDR3 loop spans 14 amino acids. V was shortened by 3 bases and J by 4 bases, with 12 bases between the two germline ends. The whole variable domain, filled in from reference TRBV28 and TRBJ1-1, reads DVKVTQSSRYLVKRTGEKVFLECVQDMDHENMFWYRQDPGLGLRLIYFSYDVKMKEKGDIPEGYSVSREKKERFSLILESASTNQTSMYLCASSFRASSTEAFFGQGTRLTVV.

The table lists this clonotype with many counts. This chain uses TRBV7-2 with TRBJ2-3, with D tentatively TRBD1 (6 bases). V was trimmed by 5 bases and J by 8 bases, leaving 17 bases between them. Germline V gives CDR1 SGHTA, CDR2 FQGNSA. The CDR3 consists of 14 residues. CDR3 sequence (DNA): TGTGCCAGCAGCGAGATATGGGGGCCAGGTACGCAGTATTTT. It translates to CASSEIWGPGTQYF.

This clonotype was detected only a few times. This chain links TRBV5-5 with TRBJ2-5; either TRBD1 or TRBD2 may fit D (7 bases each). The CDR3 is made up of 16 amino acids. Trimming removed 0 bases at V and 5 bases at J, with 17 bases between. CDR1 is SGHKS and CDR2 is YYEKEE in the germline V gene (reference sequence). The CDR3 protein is CASSLDPVQGGETQYF. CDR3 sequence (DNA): TGTGCCAGCAGCTTGGATCCGGTCCAGGGGGGGGAGACCCAGTACTTC.

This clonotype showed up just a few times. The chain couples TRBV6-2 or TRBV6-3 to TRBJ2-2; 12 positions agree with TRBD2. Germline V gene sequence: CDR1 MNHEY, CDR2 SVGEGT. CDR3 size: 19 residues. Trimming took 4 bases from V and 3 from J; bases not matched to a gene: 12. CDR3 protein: CASSLGLAGFLWDTGELFF. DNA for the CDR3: TGTGCCAGCAGTTTAGGACTAGCGGGGTTTCTCTGGGACACCGGGGAGCTGTTTTTT.

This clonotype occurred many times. DNA of the CDR3: TGTGCCGGTTCCCAGGGGGCCGGCACAGATACGCAGTATTTT. Amino acids: CAGSQGAGTDTQYF. The chain is built from TRBV6-1 and TRBJ2-3; the match to TRBD1 covers 8 bases. After removal of 11 bases from V and 1 base from J, the junction contained 8 bases not matched to a gene. Germline-derived CDR1 and CDR2 are MNHNS and SASEGT. This CDR3 has 14 amino acids.